This T cell receptor (beta chain) was retrieved from a study of OX40 agonist ivuxolimab in advanced cancers. Study context: The dose of intravenous ivuxolimab that patients received every 2 weeks ranged from 0.01 to 10 mg/kg. Enrolled patients in dose escalation had cancers that were hepatocellular carcinoma, melanoma, renal cell or head and neck cancer.

The CDR3 totals 12 residues. The V gene's germline CDR1 is SNHLY and CDR2 FYNNEI. V gave up 6 bases and J gave up 7 bases, with 7 bases separating them. Clones were read by immunoSEQ multiplex PCR, and TCRdb kept only the in-frame ones, dropping some. The sample consists of about 49,000 clones, 75% to 90% of them appearing once. The chain links TRBV2 to TRBJ1-6; D is unresolved. The sequence was obtained from an adult with an advanced solid tumor such as melanoma, head and neck, liver or kidney cancer. This sample comprised CD4+ or CD8+ T cells sorted from blood, obtained in a trial of the OX40 agonist ivuxolimab. In DNA form, the CDR3 reads TGTGCCAGCAGGACGGCCAATTCACCCCTCCACTTT. It codes for CASRTANSPLHF.